This T cell receptor beta chain was sequenced for a study of blood T cell repertoires in COVID-19 (dated by TCRdb to the early 2020s). In terms of the full investigation: Samples from collaborators originated in the United States, Italy and Spain and spanned both the acute and convalescent phases of COVID-19. A de-identified subject ID, COVID-19 status, age in years and sex were almost always included in the sample metadata. A freely available public database, intended as a resource for researchers studying the immune response to SARS-CoV-2, is where the repertoires were released. Where available, HLA class I and class II types were obtained from metadata supplied by the sample provider rather than from assay-based typing. The prospective study material was composed of cDNA or gDNA derived from T cells, B-cell-depleted T cells, or PBMCs. Samples came from the ongoing ImmuneRACE study (first 160 participants) plus 1,254 subjects from 6 global collaborators. Subjects who had been exposed to COVID-19, were actively infected with it, or had recovered from it provided the deeply sampled blood TCRbeta repertoires that made up the dataset.

The junction carries 9 bases between V and J, which are trimmed by 4 bases and 3 bases respectively. The CDR3 covers 13 residues, taking in both the cysteine and the phenylalanine. Of all the DNA, just the CDR3 is kept, 39 bases in frame from base 1. CDR1 MNHEY and CDR2 SVGAGI are derived from the germline V gene. Overall results and qualifications from the work: The amount of clinical and demographic metadata varied by source and participant and was provided uncurated.

About this clone itself: No antigen is known for it. No per-base quality is available; no much larger clone lies one base away.

Each collaborating institution followed its own protocols to collect whole blood in K2EDTA tubes. For TCRbeta analysis, collaborators shipped samples as frozen whole blood, isolated PBMCs, or DNA extracted from either of those sample types. TCRbeta CDR3 regions were amplified from genomic DNA by means of the immunoSEQ Assay, a bias-controlled multiplex PCR. The original pipeline was this. The number of nucleated cells in each sample was estimated from the amplification of reference gene primers within the assay. To quantify the absolute abundance of each unique TCRbeta CDR3 rearrangement, sequence reads were collapsed and filtered. For each sample, productive Simpson clonality was calculated as the square root of Simpson's diversity index over productive rearrangements. The immuneACCESS repertoire file appears here via TCRdb, limited to in-frame rearrangements. These files lack a portion of the clones; in checked studies, under half of the deficit traces to unresolved V genes, and the cause of the others is not known. V, J and clone size are taken as reported in that table, and D and trimming were inferred from the DNA itself. Here the sample has approximately 260,000 clones; approximately 91% occur a single time. In total, the top ten clones hold roughly 2.3% of the sample.

The sequencing sample was made of peripheral blood. The TCR sequence derives from a man between 50 and 59 years old with acute or convalescent COVID-19. The chain is encoded by TRBV6-5 joined to TRBJ1-2; a tentative D match to TRBD1 spans 5 bases. The DNA sequence is given as TGTGCCAGCAGTTCTACAGGCGACTATGGCTACACCTTC. Translation gives CASSSTGDYGYTF.